Listed below are T cell receptor beta chains from one sample, sequenced in a study of OX40 agonist ivuxolimab in advanced cancers. Some clones are missing from TCRdb's copy, which holds only in-frame ones; the method was immunoSEQ multiplex PCR. The sample includes about 35,000 clones, 84% of them seen just once. The specimen comprised CD4+ or CD8+ T cells sorted from blood, sampled in a trial of the OX40 agonist ivuxolimab. The receptors were sampled from an adult with an advanced solid tumor such as melanoma, head and neck, liver or kidney cancer. The CDR3 runs from the conserved cysteine through the conserved F or W. The D gene is left open where the match is weak. Only some rows state a clone size, as once, few, many or a class for expanded clones.

j_call: TRBJ2-5; clone_size: NA; v_call: TRBV7-6; d_call: NA; cdr3_aa: CASSPGQRSTKETQYF; cdr3_nt: TGTGCCAGCAGCCCAGGGCAGCGGTCTACAAAAGAGACCCAGTACTTC
j_call: TRBJ2-1; clone_size: NA; v_call: TRBV7-2; d_call: NA; cdr3_aa: CASSSGPGTNYNEQFF; cdr3_nt: TGTGCCAGCAGCTCGGGTCCCGGGACAAACTACAATGAGCAGTTCTTC
j_call: TRBJ1-3; clone_size: NA; v_call: TRBV29-1; d_call: TRBD1; cdr3_aa: CSVGGQNSGNTIYF; cdr3_nt: TGCAGCGTGGGGGGACAGAACTCTGGAAACACCATATATTTT
j_call: TRBJ2-1; clone_size: NA; v_call: TRBV5-1; d_call: NA; cdr3_aa: CASSLLDSVRRGNEQFF; cdr3_nt: TGCGCCAGCAGCTTGTTGGATAGCGTTCGAAGGGGGAATGAGCAGTTCTTC
j_call: TRBJ1-1; clone_size: NA; v_call: TRBV7-8; d_call: NA; cdr3_aa: CASSFHGGDTEAFF; cdr3_nt: TGTGCCAGCAGCTTTCACGGTGGTGACACTGAAGCTTTCTTT
j_call: TRBJ1-2; clone_size: NA; v_call: TRBV7-9; d_call: NA; cdr3_aa: CASSLALGTYGYTF; cdr3_nt: TGTGCCAGCAGCTTAGCATTGGGGACCTATGGCTACACCTTC
j_call: TRBJ1-2; clone_size: NA; v_call: TRBV7-6; d_call: NA; cdr3_aa: CASSLAPGPDHESGYTF; cdr3_nt: TGTGCCAGCAGCTTAGCCCCAGGCCCCGACCACGAAAGTGGCTACACCTTC
j_call: TRBJ1-1; clone_size: NA; v_call: TRBV29-1; d_call: TRBD1; cdr3_aa: CSVVGGQGDLTEAFF; cdr3_nt: TGCAGCGTTGTGGGGGGACAGGGAGACCTCACTGAAGCTTTCTTT
j_call: TRBJ1-2; clone_size: NA; v_call: TRBV28; d_call: TRBD1; cdr3_aa: CASSQPGQGLDGYTF; cdr3_nt: TGTGCCAGCAGTCAACCGGGACAGGGTTTGGACGGCTACACCTTC
j_call: TRBJ2-6; clone_size: NA; v_call: TRBV27; d_call: NA; cdr3_aa: CASSPGSSGANVLTF; cdr3_nt: TGTGCCAGCAGCCCCGGCTCCTCTGGGGCCAACGTCCTGACTTTC
j_call: TRBJ2-3; clone_size: NA; v_call: TRBV28; d_call: NA; cdr3_aa: CASGSPYLFELDTQYF; cdr3_nt: TGTGCCAGTGGCTCGCCATATCTTTTCGAGTTGGATACGCAGTATTTT
j_call: TRBJ2-5; clone_size: NA; v_call: TRBV7-8; d_call: NA; cdr3_aa: CASSLATVQETQYF; cdr3_nt: TGTGCCAGCAGCTTAGCGACAGTCCAAGAGACCCAGTACTTC
j_call: TRBJ1-1; clone_size: NA; v_call: TRBV11-1; d_call: NA; cdr3_aa: CASSRGLNTEAFF; cdr3_nt: TGTGCCAGCAGCCGAGGGTTGAACACTGAAGCTTTCTTT
j_call: TRBJ2-7; clone_size: NA; v_call: TRBV11-2; d_call: TRBD1; cdr3_aa: CASSHEGQGLLQYF; cdr3_nt: TGTGCCAGCAGCCACGAGGGACAGGGCTTATTACAGTACTTC
j_call: TRBJ2-1; clone_size: NA; v_call: TRBV28; d_call: TRBD1; cdr3_aa: CASSLTGALGEQFF; cdr3_nt: TGTGCCAGCAGTTTAACAGGGGCGCTAGGGGAGCAGTTCTTC
j_call: TRBJ2-6; clone_size: NA; v_call: TRBV10-3; d_call: NA; cdr3_aa: CAISESRDTGANVLTF; cdr3_nt: TGTGCCATCAGTGAGTCTCGGGATACTGGGGCCAACGTCCTGACTTTC
j_call: TRBJ1-2; clone_size: NA; v_call: TRBV15; d_call: NA; cdr3_aa: CATSRAYDGLYGYTF; cdr3_nt: TGTGCCACCAGCAGAGCCTATGACGGTCTCTATGGCTACACCTTC
j_call: TRBJ2-7; clone_size: few; v_call: TRBV6-1; d_call: NA; cdr3_aa: CALTRLSYEQYF; cdr3_nt: TGTGCCCTGACAAGGCTCTCCTACGAGCAGTACTTC
j_call: TRBJ1-1; clone_size: NA; v_call: TRBV18; d_call: NA; cdr3_aa: CASSPEMNTEAFF; cdr3_nt: TGTGCCAGCTCACCGGAGATGAACACTGAAGCTTTCTTT
j_call: TRBJ1-3; clone_size: few; v_call: TRBV5-4; d_call: TRBD1; cdr3_aa: CASSVGQASGNTIYF; cdr3_nt: TGTGCCAGCAGCGTTGGACAGGCCTCTGGAAACACCATATATTTT
j_call: TRBJ2-5; clone_size: NA; v_call: TRBV2; d_call: TRBD1; cdr3_aa: CASIGGDRGSLETQYF; cdr3_nt: TGTGCCAGCATCGGAGGCGACAGGGGATCATTGGAGACCCAGTACTTC
j_call: TRBJ2-5; clone_size: NA; v_call: TRBV7-3; d_call: NA; cdr3_aa: CASSPGATIQETQYF; cdr3_nt: TGTGCCAGCAGCCCCGGCGCAACTATCCAAGAGACCCAGTACTTC
j_call: TRBJ1-1; clone_size: NA; v_call: TRBV28; d_call: TRBD1; cdr3_aa: CASRYEKGRQGSLAFF; cdr3_nt: TGTGCCAGCAGGTATGAGAAGGGGAGACAGGGTTCTTTGGCTTTCTTT
j_call: TRBJ2-1; clone_size: NA; v_call: TRBV5-6; d_call: NA; cdr3_aa: CASSPREVEEQFF; cdr3_nt: TGTGCCAGCAGCCCAAGGGAGGTCGAAGAGCAGTTCTTC
j_call: TRBJ2-7; clone_size: NA; v_call: TRBV7-7; d_call: NA; cdr3_aa: CASSLVSVGEQYF; cdr3_nt: TGTGCTAGCAGCTTAGTCTCCGTCGGCGAGCAGTACTTC
j_call: TRBJ2-7; clone_size: NA; v_call: TRBV6-1; d_call: NA; cdr3_aa: CASIRREQSAEQYF; cdr3_nt: TGTGCCAGCATTCGCCGAGAACAGTCCGCCGAGCAGTACTTC
j_call: TRBJ2-1; clone_size: NA; v_call: TRBV7-9; d_call: NA; cdr3_aa: CASSLRGAHEQFF; cdr3_nt: TGTGCCAGCAGCTTACGGGGTGCGCATGAGCAGTTCTTC
j_call: TRBJ2-2; clone_size: NA; v_call: TRBV6-6; d_call: TRBD1; cdr3_aa: CATWTGDNTGELFF; cdr3_nt: TGTGCCACCTGGACAGGGGACAACACCGGGGAGCTGTTTTTT
j_call: TRBJ2-7; clone_size: NA; v_call: TRBV11-3; d_call: TRBD2; cdr3_aa: CANRRGLAGETYEQYF; cdr3_nt: TGTGCCAACCGGCGGGGGCTAGCGGGAGAGACCTACGAGCAGTACTTC
j_call: TRBJ2-5; clone_size: NA; v_call: TRBV4-1; d_call: TRBD2; cdr3_aa: CASSQKSAGGQETQYF; cdr3_nt: TGCGCCAGCAGCCAAAAGTCTGCGGGAGGACAAGAGACCCAGTACTTC
j_call: TRBJ1-2; clone_size: NA; v_call: TRBV28; d_call: NA; cdr3_aa: CASTLMGGGYGYTF; cdr3_nt: TGTGCCAGCACCCTAATGGGGGGAGGCTATGGCTACACCTTC
j_call: TRBJ1-5; clone_size: NA; v_call: TRBV5-4; d_call: NA; cdr3_aa: CASSLGGGGGNQPQHF; cdr3_nt: TGTGCCAGCAGCTTGGGCGGCGGTGGAGGCAATCAGCCCCAGCATTTT
j_call: TRBJ2-2; clone_size: NA; v_call: TRBV30; d_call: TRBD1; cdr3_aa: CAFLTGLNTGELFF; cdr3_nt: TGTGCCTTCTTGACAGGGCTGAACACCGGGGAGCTGTTTTTT
j_call: TRBJ2-3; clone_size: NA; v_call: TRBV9; d_call: NA; cdr3_aa: CASSGPPTDTQYF; cdr3_nt: TGTGCCAGCAGCGGCCCCCCCACAGATACGCAGTATTTT
j_call: TRBJ1-2; clone_size: NA; v_call: TRBV25-1; d_call: NA; cdr3_aa: CASSDRWYYGYTF; cdr3_nt: TGTGCCAGCAGTGACAGATGGTACTATGGCTACACCTTC
j_call: TRBJ1-2; clone_size: NA; v_call: TRBV5-1; d_call: NA; cdr3_aa: CASSPDIVAGYTF; cdr3_nt: TGCGCCAGCAGCCCGGATATAGTCGCGGGCTACACCTTC
j_call: TRBJ1-2; clone_size: NA; v_call: TRBV11-2; d_call: NA; cdr3_aa: CASSSTLRTGRTANYGYTF; cdr3_nt: TGTGCCAGCAGCTCCACTCTGAGGACGGGTCGAACCGCTAACTATGGCTACACCTTC
j_call: TRBJ1-5; clone_size: once; v_call: TRBV9; d_call: NA; cdr3_aa: CASSVGQNSNQPQHF; cdr3_nt: TGTGCCAGCAGCGTAGGTCAGAATAGCAATCAGCCCCAGCATTTT
j_call: TRBJ1-1; clone_size: NA; v_call: TRBV28; d_call: NA; cdr3_aa: CASSRQTVEAFF; cdr3_nt: TGTGCCAGCAGTCGACAGACAGTTGAAGCTTTCTTT
j_call: TRBJ1-5; clone_size: NA; v_call: TRBV19; d_call: NA; cdr3_aa: CASNRRGNQPQHF; cdr3_nt: TGTGCCAGTAACCGTCGTGGAAATCAGCCCCAGCATTTT
j_call: TRBJ1-6; clone_size: few; v_call: TRBV6-5; d_call: NA; cdr3_aa: CASTQGLGPNSPLHF; cdr3_nt: TGTGCCAGCACTCAGGGTCTAGGGCCTAATTCACCCCTCCACTTT
j_call: TRBJ1-5; clone_size: NA; v_call: TRBV2; d_call: NA; cdr3_aa: CASSGWEQPQHF; cdr3_nt: TGTGCCAGCAGTGGGTGGGAGCAGCCCCAGCATTTT
j_call: TRBJ1-5; clone_size: NA; v_call: TRBV9; d_call: NA; cdr3_aa: CASSVDWDQPQHF; cdr3_nt: TGTGCCAGCAGCGTAGACTGGGATCAGCCCCAGCATTTT
j_call: TRBJ2-5; clone_size: once; v_call: TRBV25-1; d_call: NA; cdr3_aa: CASSDPLKTQYF; cdr3_nt: TGTGCCAGCAGTGATCCACTAAAGACCCAGTACTTC
j_call: TRBJ2-5; clone_size: once; v_call: TRBV29-1; d_call: NA; cdr3_aa: CSASPRGHIGTQYF; cdr3_nt: TGCAGCGCCAGCCCCAGGGGACACATCGGGACCCAGTACTTC
j_call: TRBJ1-2; clone_size: NA; v_call: TRBV7-9; d_call: NA; cdr3_aa: CASSVVNYGYTF; cdr3_nt: TGTGCCAGCAGCGTAGTAAACTATGGCTACACCTTC
j_call: TRBJ1-2; clone_size: once; v_call: TRBV7-2; d_call: TRBD1; cdr3_aa: CASSPYRGSNYGYTF; cdr3_nt: TGTGCCAGCAGCCCATACAGGGGGTCGAACTATGGCTACACCTTC
j_call: TRBJ1-5; clone_size: NA; v_call: TRBV28; d_call: NA; cdr3_aa: CASSFGIKPQHF; cdr3_nt: TGTGCCAGCAGTTTCGGAATAAAGCCCCAGCATTTT
j_call: TRBJ2-2; clone_size: NA; v_call: TRBV6-5; d_call: NA; cdr3_aa: CASTPSGHTGELFF; cdr3_nt: TGTGCCAGCACTCCATCGGGACATACCGGGGAGCTGTTTTTT
j_call: TRBJ1-5; clone_size: NA; v_call: TRBV5-1; d_call: NA; cdr3_aa: CASSLVWGSNQPQHF; cdr3_nt: TGCGCCAGCAGCTTGGTCTGGGGCAGCAATCAGCCCCAGCATTTT
j_call: TRBJ1-1; clone_size: NA; v_call: TRBV5-1; d_call: NA; cdr3_aa: CASSYRVGNTEAFF; cdr3_nt: TGCGCCAGCAGTTACAGGGTGGGGAACACTGAAGCTTTCTTT
j_call: TRBJ2-5; clone_size: few; v_call: TRBV11-3; d_call: TRBD1; cdr3_aa: CASSLKRGRGETQYF; cdr3_nt: TGTGCCAGCAGCTTAAAAAGGGGGCGAGGGGAGACCCAGTACTTC